This T cell receptor beta chain was sequenced for a study of T cell responses to AZD1222 COVID-19 vaccine. Findings and caveats of the study: Donors were largely white British and mainly female; clonal diversity was possibly underestimated. Nearly half of unique spike-specific TCRs reportedly avoided B.1.351 and B.1.1.7 mutated regions. When two AZD1222 doses had been given, Spike-specific TCR breadth and depth rose.

This CDR3 has 19 residues. Looked up from germline, CDR1 is SGHNT and CDR2 is YENEEA. V was cut by 1 base and J by 1 base, with 20 bases left in between. About this clone itself: What it binds is not known.

Clones were read by immunoSEQ multiplex PCR, and TCRdb kept only the in-frame ones, dropping some. The table includes about 110,000 clones, approximately 85% detected once. Sample: peripheral blood, taken on day 0 of AZD1222 vaccination. This TCR was sampled from an adult in good health. The chain is built from TRBV11-3 and TRBJ1-5; unclear D gene. CDR3 nucleotide sequence: TGTGCCAGCAGCTTAGTAGGGAGAGGAGGGAGGGCGAGCAATCAGCCCCAGCATTTT. It is translated as CASSLVGRGGRASNQPQHF.